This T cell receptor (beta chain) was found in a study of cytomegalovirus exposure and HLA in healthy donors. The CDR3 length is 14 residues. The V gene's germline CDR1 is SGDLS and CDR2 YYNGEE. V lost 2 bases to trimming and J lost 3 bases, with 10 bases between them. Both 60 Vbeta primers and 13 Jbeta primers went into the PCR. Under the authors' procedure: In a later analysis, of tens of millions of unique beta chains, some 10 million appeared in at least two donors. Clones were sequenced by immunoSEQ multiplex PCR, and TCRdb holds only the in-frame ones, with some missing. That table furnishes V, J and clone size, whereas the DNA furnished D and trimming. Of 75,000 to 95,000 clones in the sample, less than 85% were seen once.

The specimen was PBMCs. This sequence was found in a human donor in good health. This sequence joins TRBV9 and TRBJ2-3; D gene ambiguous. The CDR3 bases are TGTGCCAGCAGCGTTTCCCCAGATACAGATACGCAGTATTTT. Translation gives CASSVSPDTDTQYF.